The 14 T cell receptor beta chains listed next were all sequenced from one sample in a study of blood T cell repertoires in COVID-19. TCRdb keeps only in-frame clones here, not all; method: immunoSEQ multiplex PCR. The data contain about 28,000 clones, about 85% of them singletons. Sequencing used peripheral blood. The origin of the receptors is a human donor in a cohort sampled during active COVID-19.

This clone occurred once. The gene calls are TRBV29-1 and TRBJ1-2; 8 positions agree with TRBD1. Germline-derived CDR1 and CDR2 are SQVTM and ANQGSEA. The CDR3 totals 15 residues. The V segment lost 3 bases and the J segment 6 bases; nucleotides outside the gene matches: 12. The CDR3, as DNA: TGCAGCGTTGAGGGGACAGGCTATTTTTTACATGGCTACACCTTC. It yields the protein CSVEGTGYFLHGYTF.

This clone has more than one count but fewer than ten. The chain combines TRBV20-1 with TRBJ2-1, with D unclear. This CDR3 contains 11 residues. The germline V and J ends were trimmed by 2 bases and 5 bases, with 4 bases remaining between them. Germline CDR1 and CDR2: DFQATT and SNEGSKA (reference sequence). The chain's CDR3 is CSARTNNEQFF. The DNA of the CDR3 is TGCAGTGCTAGAACTAACAATGAGCAGTTCTTC.

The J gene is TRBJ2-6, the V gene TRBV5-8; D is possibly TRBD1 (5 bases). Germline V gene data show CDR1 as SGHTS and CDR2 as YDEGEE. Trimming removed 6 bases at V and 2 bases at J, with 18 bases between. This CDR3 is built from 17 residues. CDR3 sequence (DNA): TGTGCCAGCATCCCCGGTGTGTGGGGCACTGGGGCCAACGTCCTGACTTTC. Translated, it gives CASIPGVWGTGANVLTF.

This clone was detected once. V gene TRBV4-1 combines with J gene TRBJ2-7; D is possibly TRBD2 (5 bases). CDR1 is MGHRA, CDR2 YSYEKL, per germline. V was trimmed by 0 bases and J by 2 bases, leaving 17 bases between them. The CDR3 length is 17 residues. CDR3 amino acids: CASSQDWGVRGTYEQYF. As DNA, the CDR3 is TGCGCCAGCAGCCAAGATTGGGGAGTTCGGGGAACCTACGAGCAGTACTTC.

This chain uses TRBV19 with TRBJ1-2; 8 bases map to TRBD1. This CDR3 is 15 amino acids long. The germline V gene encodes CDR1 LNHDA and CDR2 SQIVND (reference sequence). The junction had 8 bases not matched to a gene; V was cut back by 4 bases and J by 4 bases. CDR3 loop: CASSNWDRTPYGYTF. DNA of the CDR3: TGTGCCAGTAGTAACTGGGACAGGACCCCCTATGGCTACACCTTC.

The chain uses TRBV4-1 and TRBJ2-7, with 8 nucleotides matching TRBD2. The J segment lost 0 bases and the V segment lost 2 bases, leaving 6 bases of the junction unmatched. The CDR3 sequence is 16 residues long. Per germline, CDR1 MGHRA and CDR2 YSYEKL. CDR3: CASSQLSGGLSYEQYF. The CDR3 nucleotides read TGCGCCAGCAGCCAATTGAGCGGGGGCCTCTCCTACGAGCAGTACTTC.

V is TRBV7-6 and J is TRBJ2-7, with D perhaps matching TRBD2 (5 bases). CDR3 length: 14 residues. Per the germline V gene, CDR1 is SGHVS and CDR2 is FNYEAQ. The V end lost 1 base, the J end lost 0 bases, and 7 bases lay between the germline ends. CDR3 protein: CASSLGLASYEQYF. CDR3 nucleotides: TGTGCCAGCAGCTTAGGTCTAGCCTCCTACGAGCAGTACTTC.

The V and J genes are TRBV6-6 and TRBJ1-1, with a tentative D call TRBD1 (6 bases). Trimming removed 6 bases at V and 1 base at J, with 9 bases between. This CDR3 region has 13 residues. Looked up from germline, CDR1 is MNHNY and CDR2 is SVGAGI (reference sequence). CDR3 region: CASRVTGNTEAFF. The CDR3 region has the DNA TGTGCCAGCAGGGTGACAGGGAACACTGAAGCTTTCTTT.

The CDR3 loop is CASSVASGGMTDTQYF. The DNA of the CDR3 is TGTGCCAGCAGCGTAGCGAGCGGGGGGATGACAGATACGCAGTATTTT. The chain employs TRBV9 and TRBJ2-3; 9 positions match TRBD2. V dropped 0 bases and J dropped 3; count of bases not matched to a gene: 5. This CDR3 has 16 amino acids. Germline values: CDR1 SGDLS, CDR2 YYNGEE.

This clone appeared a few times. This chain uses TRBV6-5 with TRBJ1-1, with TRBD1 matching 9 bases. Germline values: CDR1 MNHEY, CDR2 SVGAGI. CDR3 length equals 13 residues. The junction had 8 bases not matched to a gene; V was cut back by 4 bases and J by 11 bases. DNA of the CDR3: TGTGCCAGCAGTTGGGTGGGACAGGGCGAGGCTTTCTTT. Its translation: CASSWVGQGEAFF.

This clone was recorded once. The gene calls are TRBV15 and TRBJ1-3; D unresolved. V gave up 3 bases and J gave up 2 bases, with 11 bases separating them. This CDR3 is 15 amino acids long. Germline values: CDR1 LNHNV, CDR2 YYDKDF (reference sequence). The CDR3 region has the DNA TGTGCCACCAGCAGCGAGCCCCACCCTGGAAACACCATATATTTT. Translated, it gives CATSSEPHPGNTIYF.

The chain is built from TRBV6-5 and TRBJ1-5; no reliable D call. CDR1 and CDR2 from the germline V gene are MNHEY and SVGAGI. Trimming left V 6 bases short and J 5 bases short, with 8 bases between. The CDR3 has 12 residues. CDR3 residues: CASSKLDQPQHF. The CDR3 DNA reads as TGTGCCAGCAGCAAACTGGATCAGCCCCAGCATTTT.

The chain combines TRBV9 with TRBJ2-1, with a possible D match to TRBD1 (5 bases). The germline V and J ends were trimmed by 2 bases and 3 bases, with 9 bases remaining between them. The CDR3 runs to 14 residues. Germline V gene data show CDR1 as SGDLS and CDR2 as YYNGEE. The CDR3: CASSVQGGYNEQFF. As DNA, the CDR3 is TGTGCCAGCAGCGTCCAGGGTGGCTACAATGAGCAGTTCTTC.

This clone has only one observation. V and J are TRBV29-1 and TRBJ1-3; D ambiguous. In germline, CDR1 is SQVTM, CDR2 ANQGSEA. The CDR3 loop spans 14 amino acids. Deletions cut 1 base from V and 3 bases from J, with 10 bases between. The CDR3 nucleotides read TGCAGCGTTGAAGCCAGAACGCTTGGAAACACCATATATTTT. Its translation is CSVEARTLGNTIYF. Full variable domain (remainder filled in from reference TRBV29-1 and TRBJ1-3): SAVISQKPSRDICQRGTSLTIQCQVDSQVTMMFWYRQQPGQSLTLIATANQGSEATYESGFVIDKFPISRPNLTFSTLTVSNMSPEDSSIYLCSVEARTLGNTIYFGEGSWLTVV.